One and the same sample provided the 2 T cell receptor beta chains below, sequenced in a study of beta chain features in type 1 diabetes. Isolated RNA was reverse transcribed in full, so expressed TCRB transcripts were sequenced. TCRdb keeps only in-frame clones here, not all; method: immunoSEQ multiplex PCR. Of approximately 160,000 clones in the sample, about 9.1% are singletons; the top ten hold over 2%. Sequencing was done on a sample of central memory CD4+ T cells from blood. Source of these receptors: a woman between 18 and 29 years old in good health.

This clone has at least ten counts. This chain uses TRBV30 with TRBJ1-2; no clear D gene. Looked up from germline, CDR1 is GTSNPN and CDR2 is SVGIG (reference sequence). CDR3 length: 13 residues. The V gene lost 3 bases and the J gene lost 4 bases, with 12 bases spanning the gap. CDR3 in DNA: TGTGCCTGGAGAACGGTCGCCTCCTATGGCTACACCTTC. Protein product: CAWRTVASYGYTF.

This clone was detected only a few times. The chain links TRBV7-2 to TRBJ2-1, with 12 bases aligning to TRBD2. The V and J ends lost 5 bases and 0 bases, in that order; junction bases with no gene match: 8. Germline CDR1 SGHTA, CDR2 FQGNSA. The CDR3 contains 18 residues. The CDR3 is CASSVFSGLAGSYNEQFF. Here the CDR3 DNA reads TGTGCCAGCAGCGTCTTTTCGGGACTAGCGGGCTCCTACAATGAGCAGTTCTTC.